A single sample gave rise to the 25 T cell receptor beta chains below, sequenced in a study of OX40 agonist ivuxolimab in advanced cancers. The library was obtained by the immunoSEQ multiplex PCR assay. TCRdb's version of the immuneACCESS table is confined to in-frame rearrangements and falls short of the full clone set. An unresolved V gene accounts for under half of the shortfall where checked; the remainder is of unknown origin. This sample comprises 65,000 or so clones, 70% to 90% of them detected only once. The top ten clonotypes cover approximately 0.76% of the sample. The source material was CD4+ or CD8+ T cells sorted from blood, sampled in a trial of the OX40 agonist ivuxolimab. These receptors were collected from an adult with an advanced solid tumor such as melanoma, head and neck, liver or kidney cancer.

The chain recombines TRBV21-1 with TRBJ1-1. TRBV21-1 is deemed a pseudogene. This CDR3 has 13 residues. The CDR3 protein is CASSLPSGSEAFF. In nucleotides, the CDR3 is TGTGCCAGCAGCCTCCCGAGCGGCAGTGAAGCTTTCTTT.

This chain connects TRBV9 to TRBJ2-5; 14 positions match TRBD2. The J segment lost 5 bases and the V segment lost 3 bases, leaving 6 bases of the junction unmatched. This CDR3 has 16 amino acids. Germline V gives CDR1 SGDLS, CDR2 YYNGEE. The CDR3 nucleotides are TGTGCCAGCAGCGCCGGGACTAGCGGGAGAAAGGAGACCCAGTACTTC. This sequence encodes CASSAGTSGRKETQYF.

The gene calls are TRBV5-1 and TRBJ2-1; D might be TRBD2 (6 bases). Trimming took 2 bases from V and 6 from J, leaving 9 bases between them. CDR3 length: 13 amino acids. The germline V gene has CDR1 SGHRS and CDR2 YFSETQ. This CDR3 reads CASSFSGSNEQFF. The CDR3 nucleotides read TGCGCCAGCAGCTTTAGCGGCAGCAATGAGCAGTTCTTC.

This clone was recorded only once. The rearrangement joins TRBV19 to TRBJ1-4, with D possibly matching TRBD1 (6 bases). Germline values: CDR1 LNHDA, CDR2 SQIVND (reference sequence). Between the trimmed V and J ends, which lost 3 bases and 8 bases, there was a span of 16 bases. CDR3 size: 15 residues. CDR3 loop: CASSIQSGGAEKLFF. Here the CDR3 DNA reads TGTGCCAGTAGTATCCAGAGCGGGGGCGCGGAAAAACTGTTTTTT.

The chain is built from TRBV6-6 and TRBJ2-7, with 7 bases fitting TRBD2. Germline loops: CDR1 MNHNY, CDR2 SVGAGI (reference sequence). The CDR3 has 13 amino acids. The ends lost 6 bases at V and 2 bases at J; junction bases unmatched: 4. CDR3 coding DNA: TGTGCCAGCAGCCGACTAGCCACCTACGAGCAGTACTTC. Protein: CASSRLATYEQYF.

The chain is built from TRBV7-2 and TRBJ2-1; 11 bases map to TRBD1. After removal of 2 bases from V and 8 bases from J, the junction contained 5 bases not matched to a gene. Per the germline V gene, CDR1 is SGHTA and CDR2 is FQGNSA. This CDR3 contains 15 residues. The CDR3 DNA reads TGTGCCAGCAGCTTAAGCGGACAGGGGGCTTATGAGCAGTTCTTC. Translated, it gives CASSLSGQGAYEQFF.

The rearrangement uses TRBV10-2 and TRBJ1-1, with TRBD1 matching over 7 bases. V was clipped by 7 bases and J by 1 base; unmatched bases: 6. Germline V CDR1 and CDR2: WSHSY, SAAADI. The CDR3 spans 14 residues. The CDR3 is CASKSGTANTEAFF. The CDR3 DNA reads TGCGCCAGCAAATCCGGGACAGCGAACACTGAAGCTTTCTTT.

The chain employs TRBV5-8 and TRBJ1-2; TRBD1 is a possible D gene (5 bases). Per germline, CDR1 SGHTS and CDR2 YDEGEE. The V gene lost 0 bases and the J gene lost 8 bases, with 17 bases spanning the gap. This CDR3 is built from 15 residues. The CDR3 DNA sequence: TGTGCCAGCAGCTTGGTGAATGAGCGAGGGGAAGGCTACACCTTC. Translating gives CASSLVNERGEGYTF.

V gene TRBV11-2 combines with J gene TRBJ1-1; TRBD1 might be the D (6 bases). Trimming took off 5 bases at V and 2 bases at J, with 9 bases between the two ends. Per germline, CDR1 SGHAT and CDR2 FQNNGV. There are 13 residues in the CDR3. The CDR3 nucleotides are TGTGCCAGCAGCATACAGGGAAACACTGAAGCTTTCTTT. Protein product: CASSIQGNTEAFF.

This chain uses TRBV15 with TRBJ2-1, with D hard to call. Germline V gives CDR1 LNHNV, CDR2 YYDKDF (reference sequence). The CDR3 length is 13 residues. Trimming stripped 1 base from V and 6 bases from J, with 7 bases between. The CDR3 region is CATSRVALNEQFF. For the CDR3, the DNA is TGTGCCACCAGCAGAGTGGCCCTCAATGAGCAGTTCTTC. Combining the CDR3 with reference TRBV15 and TRBJ2-1 gives the whole variable domain DAMVIQNPRYQVTQFGKPVTLSCSQTLNHNVMYWYQQKSSQAPKLLFHYYDKDFNNEADTPDNFQSRRPNTSFCFLDIRSPGLGDTAMYLCATSRVALNEQFFGPGTRLTVL.

This clone has only one observation. This sequence joins TRBV6-1 and TRBJ1-2, with TRBD1 matching 9 bases. CDR1 MNHNS and CDR2 SASEGT come from the germline V gene. Losses at the gene ends were 6 bases for V and 8 bases for J; bases not matched to a gene: 10. The CDR3 sequence is 14 residues long. The CDR3 nucleotides are TGTGCCAGCAGCAGGGAAGGACAGGGGCACGGCTACACCTTC. Amino acids: CASSREGQGHGYTF.

The chain links TRBV5-8 to TRBJ1-1; D is undetermined. The CDR3 is 12 amino acids. Germline CDR1 reads SGHTS; CDR2 reads YDEGEE. Trimming stripped 4 bases from V and 10 bases from J, with 14 bases between. Written as DNA, the CDR3 is TGTGCCAGCAGCATTCCTAGCTGGAGAGCTTTCTTT. This codes for CASSIPSWRAFF.

This clone was picked up one time. The chain links TRBV30 to TRBJ2-5, with no clear D. With 7 bases removed from V and 7 bases from J, the gap between germline ends came to 16 bases. The CDR3 loop spans 12 amino acids. Germline V lookup: CDR1 GTSNPN, CDR2 SVGIG (reference sequence). The CDR3 sequence: CASSTALGTQYF. Here the CDR3 DNA reads TGTGCCTCCTCGACTGCCCTGGGGACCCAGTACTTC.

This rearrangement joins TRBV10-3 to TRBJ2-3; TRBD2 matches at 10 bases. J was trimmed by 0 bases and V by 7 bases; bases with no gene match: 4. Germline V gene lookup returns CDR1 ENHRY and CDR2 SYGVKD. The CDR3 loop spans 15 amino acids. CDR3 DNA sequence: TGTGCCATCACCACTAGCGGGACTAGCACAGATACGCAGTATTTT. Translated: CAITTSGTSTDTQYF.

This chain connects TRBV11-3 to TRBJ2-2, with TRBD1 matching over 10 bases. CDR3 size: 16 residues. Germline values: CDR1 SGHNT, CDR2 YENEEA. Trimming at V came to 6 bases and at J to 7 bases, leaving 11 bases not matched to a gene. CDR3 loop: CASRDQGQGIIGELFF. CDR3 sequence (DNA): TGTGCCAGCAGGGACCAGGGACAGGGGATCATCGGGGAGCTGTTTTTT.

This clone was detected once. CDR3 in DNA: TGTGCCAGCAGCAAAAAGAAGTCAGGGGAAGCGGACGAGCAGTACTTC. It encodes CASSKKKSGEADEQYF. This sequence joins TRBV21-1 and TRBJ2-7; the table calls TRBD1, which could not be checked here. TRBV21-1 is recorded as a pseudogene. There are 16 residues in the CDR3.

This clone has only one observation. The chain uses TRBV19 and TRBJ2-3, with 8 positions matching TRBD1. Germline-derived CDR1 and CDR2 are LNHDA and SQIVND (reference sequence). After removal of 4 bases from V and 3 bases from J, the junction contained 9 bases not matched to a gene. This CDR3 region has 16 residues. This chain's CDR3 is CASSTIDRGSTDTQYF. CDR3 bases: TGTGCCAGTAGTACGATCGACAGGGGCTCTACAGATACGCAGTATTTT.

The gene calls are TRBV11-2 and TRBJ2-1; 15 nucleotides agree with TRBD2. V dropped 7 bases and J dropped 7; count of bases not matched to a gene: 8. The germline V gene has CDR1 SGHAT and CDR2 FQNNGV. CDR3 size: 16 residues. CDR3 DNA sequence: TGTGCCAGCACATTTTCAGGGACTAGCGGGAGGAATGAGCAGTTCTTC. Its translation: CASTFSGTSGRNEQFF.

The V and J genes are TRBV5-1 and TRBJ2-1; D is unclear. There are 16 residues in the CDR3. Trimming removed 1 base from V and 0 bases from J, with 11 bases in between. Germline V gene lookup returns CDR1 SGHRS and CDR2 YFSETQ. CDR3 DNA: TGCGCCAGCAGCTTGATCCCCCCTAGCTCCTACAATGAGCAGTTCTTC. Protein product: CASSLIPPSSYNEQFF.

This chain joins TRBV9 and TRBJ2-2; tentative D call: TRBD1 (6 bases). This CDR3 contains 15 residues. V lost 1 base, J lost 5 bases, and 12 bases lay in between. Per germline, CDR1 SGDLS and CDR2 YYNGEE. The CDR3 here is CASSVLRGGTGELFF. The CDR3, as DNA: TGTGCCAGCAGCGTACTCAGGGGCGGGACCGGGGAGCTGTTTTTT.

The gene calls are TRBV30 and TRBJ1-2; no definite D call. Between the trimmed V and J ends, which lost 2 bases and 5 bases, there was a span of 6 bases. Germline loops: CDR1 GTSNPN, CDR2 SVGIG (reference sequence). The CDR3 loop spans 11 amino acids. In DNA, the CDR3 is TGTGCCTGGAGTCGAGGGTATGGCTACACCTTC. Translation: CAWSRGYGYTF.

The chain employs TRBV10-3 and TRBJ2-7; 9 bases agree with TRBD1. Germline assignment: CDR1 ENHRY and CDR2 SYGVKD. This CDR3 spans 15 amino acids. Trimming took 2 bases from V and 3 from J; bases not matched to a gene: 5. CDR3 region: CAISERDRALYEQYF. DNA of the CDR3: TGTGCCATCAGTGAGAGGGACAGGGCCCTCTACGAGCAGTACTTC.

The chain recombines TRBV6-5 with TRBJ2-7; possibly TRBD1 for D (5 bases). From germline, CDR1 is MNHEY and CDR2 SVGAGI. V lost 6 bases and J 5 bases, leaving 14 bases between the germline ends. CDR3 length: 13 residues. The CDR3 nucleotides read TGTGCCAGCAGGCGGCAGGGAAAGGACGAGCAGTACTTC. Protein product: CASRRQGKDEQYF.

Remarks on this clone: Mismatch with germline at one junction end may stem from a read error. This chain connects TRBV30 to TRBJ2-1; the D gene is possibly TRBD1 (6 bases). CDR1 and CDR2 (germline): GTSNPN, SVGIG (reference sequence). The CDR3 spans 17 residues. This CDR3 reads CAWSDSAGGGLRNGQFF. The CDR3 DNA reads TGTGCCTGGAGCGATTCCGCTGGGGGCGGCCTAAGAAATGGGCAGTTCTTC.

This clone came up a few times. The chain links TRBV6-6 to TRBJ2-1, with 8 nucleotides matching TRBD2. The CDR3 has 15 amino acids. Germline V gene data show CDR1 as MNHNY and CDR2 as SVGAGI (reference sequence). J gave up 7 bases and V 6 bases, and 11 bases lay outside the gene matches. CDR3 sequence reads: CASRKSGRGGNEQFF. As DNA, the CDR3 is TGTGCCAGCAGGAAGAGCGGGAGAGGGGGAAATGAGCAGTTCTTC.